These 9 T cell receptor beta chains were all obtained from the same sample, sequenced in a study of shared clonotypes between healthy human individuals. The method was immunoSEQ multiplex PCR; TCRdb's version includes in-frame clones alone and lacks a portion of them. The data hold 470,000 or so clones, with over 70% observed a single time. Sequencing input: PBMCs. The receptors were gathered from a woman aged 40 to 50 in good health. Some clones in this sample may be carry-over from other donors' samples.

The rearrangement links TRBV6-1 to TRBJ2-2; weak D call: TRBD2 (6 bases). V was trimmed by 3 bases and J by 6 bases, leaving 23 bases between them. Germline CDR1 is MNHNS and CDR2 is SASEGT. CDR3 size: 18 residues. CDR3: CASSEVWGMTREAGELFF. The CDR3 bases are TGTGCCAGCAGTGAGGTGTGGGGAATGACTAGAGAGGCCGGGGAGCTGTTTTTT.

The count of this clone is one. The V call is TRBV10-3, the J call TRBJ2-3, with 9 bases fitting TRBD2. J lost 3 bases, V lost 6 bases, and 4 bases had no gene match. The CDR3 spans 14 residues. Germline V gives CDR1 ENHRY, CDR2 SYGVKD. The CDR3 region has the DNA TGTGCCATCAGGCGGGAGGGTCGTACAGATACGCAGTATTTT. It codes for CAIRREGRTDTQYF.

On this clone: Only one base separates this from a far larger clonotype, so it likely reflects a read error. The same CDR3 also results from other DNA sequences found in this sample. This rearrangement joins TRBV6-6 to TRBJ1-1; D is unclear. The CDR3 loop spans 13 amino acids. Germline V CDR1 and CDR2: MNHNY, SVGAGI (reference sequence). The CDR3 loop reads CASSYSISTEAFF. The DNA for the CDR3 is TGTGCAAGCAGTTACTCGATAAGCACTGAAGCTTTCTTT.

The rearrangement uses TRBV27 and TRBJ2-1; TRBD2 aligns across 11 bases. Trimming cost V 6 bases and J 9 bases; bases outside gene matches: 7. Germline CDR1 reads MNHEY; CDR2 reads SMNVEV (reference sequence). There are 14 residues in the CDR3. The CDR3 loop reads CASRGLADGSEQFF. In DNA form, the CDR3 reads TGTGCCAGCAGGGGACTAGCGGATGGGTCTGAGCAGTTCTTC.

The rearrangement joins TRBV11-2 to TRBJ2-5; 7 bases map to TRBD2. The CDR3 is 17 amino acids. After removal of 3 bases from V and 7 bases from J, the junction contained 17 bases not matched to a gene. Germline V gene lookup returns CDR1 SGHAT and CDR2 FQNNGV. CDR3 loop: CASSLAAGELALGTQYF. DNA for the CDR3: TGTGCCAGCAGCTTGGCCGCGGGGGAGCTAGCGTTAGGGACCCAGTACTTC.

The chain couples TRBV10-3 to TRBJ2-7; D not resolved. Per germline, CDR1 ENHRY and CDR2 SYGVKD. The ends were cut back, 1 base at V and 6 bases at J, with 10 bases in the middle. There are 13 residues in the CDR3. For the CDR3, the DNA is TGTGCCATCAGTGAGTTAGGGATGGGCGAGCAGTACTTC. Amino acids: CAISELGMGEQYF.

This clone was found once. A read error likely explains this, since a far larger clone differs by one base. In the same sample, other DNA sequences code for this CDR3. This chain links TRBV2 with TRBJ1-1; D gene unclear. This CDR3 has 17 amino acids. Germline CDR1 is SNHLY and CDR2 is FYNNEI. CDR3 residues: CASSHGLRRLENTEAFF. The CDR3 bases are TGTGCCAGCAGCCACGGACTGCGACGGCTGGAGAACACTGAAGCTTTCTTC.

Comment on this clone: This may stem from a read error, because a much larger clone lies one nucleotide away. The chain recombines TRBV5-4 with TRBJ2-5, with D perhaps TRBD2 (5 bases). V gave up 0 bases and J gave up 9 bases, with 12 bases separating them. Germline lookup yields CDR1 SGHNT and CDR2 YYREEE (reference sequence). CDR3 length: 13 amino acids. The CDR3 loop is CASSLEGVEAQYF. In DNA form, the CDR3 reads TGTGCCAGCAGCTTGGAGGGAGTCGAGGCCCAGTACTTC.

This chain joins TRBV15 and TRBJ1-4, with 8 bases that match TRBD1. Germline values: CDR1 LNHNV, CDR2 YYDKDF (reference sequence). The CDR3 is 16 amino acids. V gave up 4 bases and J gave up 3 bases; unmatched junction bases: 7. The DNA for the CDR3 is TGTGCCACCAGCAAAGCCAGGGGGCGGGCTAATGAAAAACTGTTTTTT. It yields the protein CATSKARGRANEKLFF.